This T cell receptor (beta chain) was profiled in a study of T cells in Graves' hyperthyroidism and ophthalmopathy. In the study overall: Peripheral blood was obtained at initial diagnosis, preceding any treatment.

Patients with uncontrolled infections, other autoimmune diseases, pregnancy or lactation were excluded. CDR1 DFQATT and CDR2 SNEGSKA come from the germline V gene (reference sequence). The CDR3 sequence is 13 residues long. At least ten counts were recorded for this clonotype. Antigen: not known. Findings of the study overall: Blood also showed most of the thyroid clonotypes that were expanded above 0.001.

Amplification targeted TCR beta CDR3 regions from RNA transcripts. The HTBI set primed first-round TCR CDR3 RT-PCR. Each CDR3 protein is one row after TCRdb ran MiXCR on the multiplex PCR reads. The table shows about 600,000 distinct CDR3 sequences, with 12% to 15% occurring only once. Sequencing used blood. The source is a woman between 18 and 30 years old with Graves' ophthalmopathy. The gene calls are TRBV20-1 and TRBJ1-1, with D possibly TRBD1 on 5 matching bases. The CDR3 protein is CSPGWGMNTEAFF. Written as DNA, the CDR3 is TGCAGCCCGGGTTGGGGCATGAACACTGAAGCTTTCTTT.